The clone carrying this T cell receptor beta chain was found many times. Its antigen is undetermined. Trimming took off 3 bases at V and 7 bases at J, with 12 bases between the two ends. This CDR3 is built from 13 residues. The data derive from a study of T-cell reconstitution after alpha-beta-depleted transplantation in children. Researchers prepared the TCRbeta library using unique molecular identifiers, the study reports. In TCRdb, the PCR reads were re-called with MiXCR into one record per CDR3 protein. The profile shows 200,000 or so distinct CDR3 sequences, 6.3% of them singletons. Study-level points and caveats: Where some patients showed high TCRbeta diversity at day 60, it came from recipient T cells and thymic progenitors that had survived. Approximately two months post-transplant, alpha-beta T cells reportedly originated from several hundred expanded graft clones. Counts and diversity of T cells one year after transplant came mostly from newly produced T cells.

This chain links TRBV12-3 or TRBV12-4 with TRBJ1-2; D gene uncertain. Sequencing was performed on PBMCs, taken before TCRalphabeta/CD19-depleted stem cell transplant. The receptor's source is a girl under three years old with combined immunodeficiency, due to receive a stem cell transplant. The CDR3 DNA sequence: TGTGCCAGCAGTTTGGATCACGTGAGTGGCTACACCTTC. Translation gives CASSLDHVSGYTF.